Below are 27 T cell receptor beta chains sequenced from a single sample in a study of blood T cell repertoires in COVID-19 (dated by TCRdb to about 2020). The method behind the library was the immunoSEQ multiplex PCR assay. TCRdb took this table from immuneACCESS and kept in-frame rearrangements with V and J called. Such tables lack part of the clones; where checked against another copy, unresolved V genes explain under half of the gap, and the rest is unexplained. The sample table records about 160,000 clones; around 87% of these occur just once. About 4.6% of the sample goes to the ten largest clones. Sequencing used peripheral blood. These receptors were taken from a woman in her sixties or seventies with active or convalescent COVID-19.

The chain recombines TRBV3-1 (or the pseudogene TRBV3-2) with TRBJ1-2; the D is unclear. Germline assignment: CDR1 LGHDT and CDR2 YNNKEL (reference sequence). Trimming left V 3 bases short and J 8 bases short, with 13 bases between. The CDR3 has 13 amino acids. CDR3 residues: CASSQVGVEGYTF. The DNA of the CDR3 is TGTGCCAGCAGCCAGGTCGGGGTCGAAGGCTACACCTTC.

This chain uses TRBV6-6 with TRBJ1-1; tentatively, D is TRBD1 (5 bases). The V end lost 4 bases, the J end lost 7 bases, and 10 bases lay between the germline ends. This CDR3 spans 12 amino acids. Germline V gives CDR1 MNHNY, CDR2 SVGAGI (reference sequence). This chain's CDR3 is CASSSPTDEAFF. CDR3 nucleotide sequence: TGTGCCAGCAGTTCTCCGACAGATGAAGCTTTCTTT.

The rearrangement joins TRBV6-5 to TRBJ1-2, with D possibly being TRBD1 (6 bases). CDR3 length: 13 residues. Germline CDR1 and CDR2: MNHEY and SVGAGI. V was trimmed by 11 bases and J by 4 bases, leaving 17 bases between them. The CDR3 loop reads CAAGGQKIYGYTF. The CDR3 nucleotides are TGTGCCGCCGGAGGACAGAAGATCTATGGCTACACCTTC.

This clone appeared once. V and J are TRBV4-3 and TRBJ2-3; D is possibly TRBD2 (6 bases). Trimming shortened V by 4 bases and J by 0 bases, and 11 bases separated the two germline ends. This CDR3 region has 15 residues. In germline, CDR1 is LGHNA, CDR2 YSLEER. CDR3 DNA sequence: TGCGCCAGCAGCCCCTCCGGGGGAAGCACAGATACGCAGTATTTT. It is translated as CASSPSGGSTDTQYF.

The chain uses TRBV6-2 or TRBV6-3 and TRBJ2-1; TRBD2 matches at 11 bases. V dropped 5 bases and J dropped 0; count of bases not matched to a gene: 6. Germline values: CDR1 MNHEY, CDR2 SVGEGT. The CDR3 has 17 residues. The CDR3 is CASSTLAGDISYNEQFF. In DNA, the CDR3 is TGTGCCAGCAGTACACTAGCGGGGGATATCTCCTACAATGAGCAGTTCTTC.

The CDR3, as DNA: TGTGCCAGCAGCGGGGTTGGACAGCTCTATGGCTACACCTTC. Translated: CASSGVGQLYGYTF. The J gene is TRBJ1-2, the V gene TRBV5-6, with TRBD1 as a possible D gene (6 bases). The V gene lost 4 bases and the J gene lost 4 bases, with 14 bases spanning the gap. The CDR3 consists of 14 residues. CDR1 is SGHDT, CDR2 YYEEEE, per germline. The full variable domain, its missing parts supplied by reference TRBV5-6 and TRBJ1-2, is DAGVTQSPTHLIKTRGQQVTLRCSPKSGHDTVSWYQQALGQGPQFIFQYYEEEERQRGNFPDRFSGHQFPNYSSELNVNALLLGDSALYLCASSGVGQLYGYTFGSGTRLTVV.

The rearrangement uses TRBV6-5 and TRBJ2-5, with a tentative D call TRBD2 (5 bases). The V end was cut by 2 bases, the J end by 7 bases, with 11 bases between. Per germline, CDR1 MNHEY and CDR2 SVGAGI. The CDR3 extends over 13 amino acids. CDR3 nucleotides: TGTGCCAGCAGTTACCTAGGGAGTGGGACCCAGTACTTC. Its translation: CASSYLGSGTQYF.

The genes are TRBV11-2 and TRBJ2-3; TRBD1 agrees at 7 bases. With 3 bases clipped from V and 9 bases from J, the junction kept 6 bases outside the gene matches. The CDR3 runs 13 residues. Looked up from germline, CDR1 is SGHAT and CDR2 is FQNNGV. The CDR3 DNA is TGTGCCAGCAGCTTCTCCTCGACAGGGACGCAGTATTTT. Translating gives CASSFSSTGTQYF.

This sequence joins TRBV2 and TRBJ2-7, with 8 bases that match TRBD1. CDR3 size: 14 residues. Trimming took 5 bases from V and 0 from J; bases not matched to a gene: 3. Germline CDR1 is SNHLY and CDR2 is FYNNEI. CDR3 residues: CASSPRGLSYEQYF. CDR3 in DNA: TGTGCCAGCAGTCCCAGGGGGCTCTCCTACGAGCAGTACTTC. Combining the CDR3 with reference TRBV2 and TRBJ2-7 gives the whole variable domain EPEVTQTPSHQVTQMGQEVILRCVPISNHLYFYWYRQILGQKVEFLVSFYNNEISEKSEIFDDQFSVERPDGSNFTLKIRSTKLEDSAMYFCASSPRGLSYEQYFGPGTRLTVT.

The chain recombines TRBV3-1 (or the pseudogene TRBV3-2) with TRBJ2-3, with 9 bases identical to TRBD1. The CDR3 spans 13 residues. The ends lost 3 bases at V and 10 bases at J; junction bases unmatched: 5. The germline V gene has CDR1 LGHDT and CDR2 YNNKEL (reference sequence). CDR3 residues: CASSQGQGSAQYF. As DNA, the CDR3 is TGTGCCAGCAGCCAGGGACAGGGAAGTGCGCAGTATTTT.

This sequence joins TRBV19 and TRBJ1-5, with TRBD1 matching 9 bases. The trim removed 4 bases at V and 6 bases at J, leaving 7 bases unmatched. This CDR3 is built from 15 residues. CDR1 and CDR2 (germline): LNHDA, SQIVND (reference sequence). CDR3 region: CASSTTGTGRQPQHF. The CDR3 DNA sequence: TGTGCCAGTAGTACGACGGGGACAGGGCGTCAGCCCCAGCATTTT.

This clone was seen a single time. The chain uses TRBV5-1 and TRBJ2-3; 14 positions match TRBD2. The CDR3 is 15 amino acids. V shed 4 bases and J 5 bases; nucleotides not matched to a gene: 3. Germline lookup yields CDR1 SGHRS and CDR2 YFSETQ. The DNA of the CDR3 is TGCGCCAGCAGCGCCGGACTAGCGGGGGGAGATACGCAGTATTTT. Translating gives CASSAGLAGGDTQYF.

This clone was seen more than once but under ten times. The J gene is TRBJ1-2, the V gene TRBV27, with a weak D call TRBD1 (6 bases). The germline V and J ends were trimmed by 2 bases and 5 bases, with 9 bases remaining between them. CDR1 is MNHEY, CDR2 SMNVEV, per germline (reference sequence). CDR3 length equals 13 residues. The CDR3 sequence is CASSLTGSYGYTF. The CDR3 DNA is TGTGCCAGCAGTTTAACAGGGTCATATGGCTACACCTTC.

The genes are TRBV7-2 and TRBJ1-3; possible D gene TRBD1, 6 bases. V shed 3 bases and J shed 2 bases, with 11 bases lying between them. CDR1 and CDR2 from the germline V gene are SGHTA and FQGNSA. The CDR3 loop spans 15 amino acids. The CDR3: CASSFRTETGNTIYF. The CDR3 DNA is TGTGCCAGCAGCTTTCGGACAGAAACTGGAAACACCATATATTTT. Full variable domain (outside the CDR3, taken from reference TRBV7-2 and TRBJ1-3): GAGVSQSPSNKVTEKGKDVELRCDPISGHTALYWYRQSLGQGLEFLIYFQGNSAPDKSGLPSDRFSAERTGGSVSTLTIQRTQQEDSAVYLCASSFRTETGNTIYFGEGSWLTVV.

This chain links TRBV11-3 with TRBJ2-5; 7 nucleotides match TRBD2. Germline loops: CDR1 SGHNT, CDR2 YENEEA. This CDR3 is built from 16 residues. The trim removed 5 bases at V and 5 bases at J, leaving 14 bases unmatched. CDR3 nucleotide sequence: TGTGCCAGCAGCCCCAGGTCGACGCGGGGGTTGGAGACCCAGTACTTC. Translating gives CASSPRSTRGLETQYF. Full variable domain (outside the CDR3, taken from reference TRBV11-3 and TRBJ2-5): EAGVVQSPRYKIIEKKQPVAFWCNPISGHNTLYWYLQNLGQGPELLIRYENEEAVDDSQLPKDRFSAERLKGVDSTLKIQPAELGDSAVYLCASSPRSTRGLETQYFGPGTRLLVL.

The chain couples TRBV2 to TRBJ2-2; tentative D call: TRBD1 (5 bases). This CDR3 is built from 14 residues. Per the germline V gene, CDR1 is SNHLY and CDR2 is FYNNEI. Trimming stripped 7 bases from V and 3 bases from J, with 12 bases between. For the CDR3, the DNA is TGTGCCAGCACCTCCCAGGGCCACACCGGGGAGCTGTTTTTT. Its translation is CASTSQGHTGELFF. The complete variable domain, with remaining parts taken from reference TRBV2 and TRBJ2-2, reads EPEVTQTPSHQVTQMGQEVILRCVPISNHLYFYWYRQILGQKVEFLVSFYNNEISEKSEIFDDQFSVERPDGSNFTLKIRSTKLEDSAMYFCASTSQGHTGELFFGEGSRLTVL.

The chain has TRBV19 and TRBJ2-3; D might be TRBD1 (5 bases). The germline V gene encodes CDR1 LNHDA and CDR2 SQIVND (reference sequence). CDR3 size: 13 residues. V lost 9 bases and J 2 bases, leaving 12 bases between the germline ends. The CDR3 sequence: CASRTGFTDTQYF. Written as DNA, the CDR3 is TGTGCCAGCCGTACAGGATTCACAGATACGCAGTATTTT.

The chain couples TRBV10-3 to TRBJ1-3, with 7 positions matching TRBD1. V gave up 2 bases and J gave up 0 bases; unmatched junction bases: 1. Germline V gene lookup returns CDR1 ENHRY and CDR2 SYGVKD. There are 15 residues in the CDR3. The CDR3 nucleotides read TGTGCCATCAGTGAGACAGGGGACTCTGGAAACACCATATATTTT. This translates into CAISETGDSGNTIYF.

Here the CDR3 reads CASSSITERGQVGGAFF. The CDR3 DNA reads TGCGCCAGCAGCTCCATTACGGAACGAGGACAGGTAGGAGGAGCTTTCTTT. V gene TRBV5-1 combines with J gene TRBJ1-1; 7 positions agree with TRBD1. CDR1 and CDR2 (germline): SGHRS, YFSETQ. The CDR3 loop spans 17 amino acids. Trimming took 3 bases from V and 10 from J; bases not matched to a gene: 21.

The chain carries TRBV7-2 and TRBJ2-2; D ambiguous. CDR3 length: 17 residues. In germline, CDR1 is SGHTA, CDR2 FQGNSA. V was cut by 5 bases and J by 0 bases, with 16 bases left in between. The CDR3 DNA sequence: TGTGCCAGCAGCGCCATGGCAGGCATCGCGAACACCGGGGAGCTGTTTTTT. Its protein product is CASSAMAGIANTGELFF. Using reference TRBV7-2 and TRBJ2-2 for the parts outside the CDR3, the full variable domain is GAGVSQSPSNKVTEKGKDVELRCDPISGHTALYWYRQSLGQGLEFLIYFQGNSAPDKSGLPSDRFSAERTGGSVSTLTIQRTQQEDSAVYLCASSAMAGIANTGELFFGEGSRLTVL.

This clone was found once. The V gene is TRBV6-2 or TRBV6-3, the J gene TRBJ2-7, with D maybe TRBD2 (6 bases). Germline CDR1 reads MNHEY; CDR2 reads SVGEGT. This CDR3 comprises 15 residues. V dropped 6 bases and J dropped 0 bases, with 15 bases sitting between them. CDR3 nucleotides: TGTGCCAGCAGCCGCGGGACGCAGAGCTCCTACGAGCAGTACTTC. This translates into CASSRGTQSSYEQYF.

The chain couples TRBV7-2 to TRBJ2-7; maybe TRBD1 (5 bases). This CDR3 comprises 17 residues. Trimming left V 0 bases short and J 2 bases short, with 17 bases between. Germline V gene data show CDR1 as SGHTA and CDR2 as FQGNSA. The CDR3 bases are TGTGCCAGCAGCTTAGCTCCTCCCCTTGACAGCCCCTACGAGCAGTACTTC. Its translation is CASSLAPPLDSPYEQYF.

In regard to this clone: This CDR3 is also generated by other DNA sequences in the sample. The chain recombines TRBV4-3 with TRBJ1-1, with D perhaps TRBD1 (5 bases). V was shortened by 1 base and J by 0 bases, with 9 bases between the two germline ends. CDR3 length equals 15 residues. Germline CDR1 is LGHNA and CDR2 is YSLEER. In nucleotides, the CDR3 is TGCGCCAGCAGCCAAGGTAGGGGCGTGAACACTGAAGCTTTCTTT. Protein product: CASSQGRGVNTEAFF.

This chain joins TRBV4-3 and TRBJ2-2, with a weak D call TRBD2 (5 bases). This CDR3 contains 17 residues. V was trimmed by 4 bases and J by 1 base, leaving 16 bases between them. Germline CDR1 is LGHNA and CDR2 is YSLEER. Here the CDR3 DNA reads TGCGCCAGCAGCCTGTTGTGGGAGACAAGGAACACCGGGGAGCTGTTTTTT. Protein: CASSLLWETRNTGELFF.

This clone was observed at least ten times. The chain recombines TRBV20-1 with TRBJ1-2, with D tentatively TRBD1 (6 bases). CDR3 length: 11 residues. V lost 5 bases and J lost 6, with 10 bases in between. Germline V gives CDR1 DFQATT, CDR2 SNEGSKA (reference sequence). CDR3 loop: CSARYRDGYTF. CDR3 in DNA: TGCAGTGCTCGCTACAGGGATGGCTACACCTTC.

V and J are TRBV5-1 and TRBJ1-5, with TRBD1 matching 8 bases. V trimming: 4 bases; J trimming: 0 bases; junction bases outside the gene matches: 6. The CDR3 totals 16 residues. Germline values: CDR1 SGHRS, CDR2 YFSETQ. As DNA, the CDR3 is TGCGCCAGCAGCCTGGGGACAGGAAATAGCAATCAGCCCCAGCATTTT. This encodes CASSLGTGNSNQPQHF.

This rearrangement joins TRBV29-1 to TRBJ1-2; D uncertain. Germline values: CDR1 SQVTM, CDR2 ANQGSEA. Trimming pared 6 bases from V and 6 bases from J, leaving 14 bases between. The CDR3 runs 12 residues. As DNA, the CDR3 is TGCAGCGTCGGTCACCCTGCGGATGGCTACACCTTC. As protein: CSVGHPADGYTF.